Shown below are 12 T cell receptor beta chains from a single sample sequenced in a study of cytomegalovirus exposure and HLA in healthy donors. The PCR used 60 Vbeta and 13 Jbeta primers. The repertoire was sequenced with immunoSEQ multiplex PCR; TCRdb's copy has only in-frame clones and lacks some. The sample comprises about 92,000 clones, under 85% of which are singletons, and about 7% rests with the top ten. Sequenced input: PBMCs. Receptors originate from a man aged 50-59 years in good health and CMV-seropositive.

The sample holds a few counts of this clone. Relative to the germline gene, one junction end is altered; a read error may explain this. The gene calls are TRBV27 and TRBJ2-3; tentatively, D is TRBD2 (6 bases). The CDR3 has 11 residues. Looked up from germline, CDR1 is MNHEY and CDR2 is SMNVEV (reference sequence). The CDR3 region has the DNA TGTGCCAGCAGGAGTGCCGGGACTCAAACTTTT. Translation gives CASRSAGTQTF.

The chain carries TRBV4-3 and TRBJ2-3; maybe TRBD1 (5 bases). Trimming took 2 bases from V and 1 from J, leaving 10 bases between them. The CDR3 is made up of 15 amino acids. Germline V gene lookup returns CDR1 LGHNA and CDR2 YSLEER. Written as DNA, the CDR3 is TGCGCCAGCAGCCAACCCGACAGAGGCACAGATACGCAGTATTTT. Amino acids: CASSQPDRGTDTQYF.

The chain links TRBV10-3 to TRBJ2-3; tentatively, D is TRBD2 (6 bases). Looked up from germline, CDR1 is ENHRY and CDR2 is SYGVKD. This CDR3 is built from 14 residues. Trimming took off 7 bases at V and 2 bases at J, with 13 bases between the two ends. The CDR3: CAITGRGDTDTQYF. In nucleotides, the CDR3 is TGTGCCATCACTGGGCGGGGAGACACAGATACGCAGTATTTT.

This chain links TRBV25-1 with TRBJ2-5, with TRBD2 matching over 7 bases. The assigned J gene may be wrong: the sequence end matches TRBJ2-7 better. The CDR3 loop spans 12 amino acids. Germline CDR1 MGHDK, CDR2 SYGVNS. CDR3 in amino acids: CASSGPGGEQYF. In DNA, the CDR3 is TGTGCCAGCAGTGGACCGGGGGGCGAGCAGTACTTC.

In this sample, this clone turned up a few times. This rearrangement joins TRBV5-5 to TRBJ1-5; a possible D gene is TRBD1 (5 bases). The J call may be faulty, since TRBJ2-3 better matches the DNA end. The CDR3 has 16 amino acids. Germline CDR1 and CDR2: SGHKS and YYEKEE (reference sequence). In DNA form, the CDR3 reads TGTGCCAGCAGATGGGGCCCCACGGGTGCCAATCAGCCCCAGTATTTT. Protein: CASRWGPTGANQPQYF.

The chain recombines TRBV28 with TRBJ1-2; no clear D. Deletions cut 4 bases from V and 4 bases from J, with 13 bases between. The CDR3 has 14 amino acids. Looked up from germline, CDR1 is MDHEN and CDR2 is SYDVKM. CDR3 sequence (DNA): TGTGCCAGCAGTTGGCAGGTTACTGTCTATGGCTACACCTTC. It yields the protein CASSWQVTVYGYTF.

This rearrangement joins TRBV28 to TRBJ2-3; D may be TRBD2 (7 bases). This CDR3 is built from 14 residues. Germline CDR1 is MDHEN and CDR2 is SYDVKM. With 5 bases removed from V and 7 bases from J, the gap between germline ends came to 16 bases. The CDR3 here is CASSRGGGANTQYF. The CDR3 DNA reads TGTGCCAGCAGTAGGGGAGGGGGGGCAAATACGCAGTATTTT.

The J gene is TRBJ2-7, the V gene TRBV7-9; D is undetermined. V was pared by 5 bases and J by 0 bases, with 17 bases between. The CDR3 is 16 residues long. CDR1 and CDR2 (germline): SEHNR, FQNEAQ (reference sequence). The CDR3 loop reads CASSPRPGSPSYEQYF. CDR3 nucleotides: TGTGCCAGCAGCCCACGGCCAGGTTCCCCCTCCTACGAGCAGTACTTC.

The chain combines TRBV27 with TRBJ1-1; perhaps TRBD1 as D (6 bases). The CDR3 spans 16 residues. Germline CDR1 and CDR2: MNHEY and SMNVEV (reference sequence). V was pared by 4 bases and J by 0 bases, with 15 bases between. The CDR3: CASSSPARGLNTEAFF. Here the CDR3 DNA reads TGTGCCAGCAGTTCCCCCGCCAGGGGTCTGAACACTGAAGCTTTCTTT.

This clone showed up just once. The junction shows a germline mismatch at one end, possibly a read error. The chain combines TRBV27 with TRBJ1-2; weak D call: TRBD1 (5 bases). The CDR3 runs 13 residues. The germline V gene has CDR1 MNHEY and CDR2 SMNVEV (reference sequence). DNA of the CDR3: TGTGCCAGCAGTCCCCGGGGGGGGATGGGCTACCCCTTC. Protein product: CASSPRGGMGYPF.

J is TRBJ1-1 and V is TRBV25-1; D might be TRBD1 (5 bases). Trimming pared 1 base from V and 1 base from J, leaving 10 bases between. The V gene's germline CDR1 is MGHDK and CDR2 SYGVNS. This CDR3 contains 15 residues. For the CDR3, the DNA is TGTGCCAGCAGTGAATTCGGGGGAAGGAACACTGAAGCTTTCTTT. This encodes CASSEFGGRNTEAFF.

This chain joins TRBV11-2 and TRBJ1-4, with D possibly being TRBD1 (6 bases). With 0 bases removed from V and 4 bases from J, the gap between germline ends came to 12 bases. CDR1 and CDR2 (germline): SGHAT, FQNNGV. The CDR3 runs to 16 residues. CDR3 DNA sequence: TGTGCCAGCAGCTTAGATCCTTGGGGGCTTAATGAAAAACTGTTTTTT. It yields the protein CASSLDPWGLNEKLFF.